The rows below give T cell receptor beta chains drawn from one sample of a study of early T cells in non-severe SARS-CoV-2 infection. TCRdb analysed the 5' RACE reads with MiXCR anew, one entry per CDR3 protein. The sample records more than 50,000 distinct CDR3 sequences, about 16% being singletons. Material: whole blood, obtained at baseline. All receptors come from an adult who was a healthcare worker with PCR-confirmed SARS-CoV-2 infection or an uninfected control (not recorded which). Each CDR3 is given with its conserved first and last residue. The D gene is left open where the match is weak. The listing skips clone size in some rows; elsewhere it reads once, few, many or a size class.

d_gene	abundance	j_gene	v_gene	CDR3aa	CDR3nt
TRBD2	NA	TRBJ2-1	TRBV7-9	CASSPFEVGGPNEQFF	TGTGCCAGCAGCCCATTCGAGGTGGGAGGGCCCAATGAGCAGTTCTTC
NA	NA	TRBJ2-3	TRBV20-1	CSARTRVGADTQYF	TGCAGTGCTAGAACAAGGGTAGGGGCAGATACGCAGTATTTT
NA	few	TRBJ2-2	TRBV5-1	CASGAETANTGELFF	TGCGCCAGCGGGGCGGAGACAGCGAACACCGGGGAGCTGTTTTTT
NA	NA	TRBJ2-7	TRBV27	CASSLGSSPREQYF	TGTGCCAGCAGTTTGGGGTCCTCTCCGCGCGAGCAGTACTTC
TRBD1	few	TRBJ2-1	TRBV28	CASGRTGSIERVKFF	TGTGCCAGCGGAAGGACAGGGTCCATTGAAAGGGTCAAGTTCTTC
NA	once	TRBJ2-2	TRBV28	CASSTVLGGVTGELFF	TGTGCCAGCAGTACTGTACTAGGAGGGGTCACCGGGGAGCTGTTTTTT
TRBD2	many	TRBJ2-5	TRBV2	CASSATGGSRVTQYF	TGTGCCAGCAGTGCTACGGGAGGTTCCAGGGTAACGCAGTACTTC
NA	NA	TRBJ2-7	TRBV28	CASSLVAKGASYEQYF	TGTGCCAGCAGTTTGGTCGCGAAGGGAGCGTCCTACGAGCAGTACTTC
NA	few	TRBJ2-4	TRBV5-1	CASSLGEGDIQYF	TGCGCCAGCAGCTTGGGTGAAGGGGACATTCAGTACTTC
NA	medium-sized	TRBJ2-1	TRBV7-9	CASSLRRRQSDNEQFF	TGTGCCAGCAGCTTGCGGCGTCGGCAGTCAGACAATGAGCAGTTCTTC
NA	many	TRBJ1-5	TRBV20-1	CSARRTDPVQPQHF	TGCAGTGCTAGGAGGACAGACCCGGTTCAGCCCCAGCATTTT
NA	NA	TRBJ1-2	TRBV7-2	CASSLAGQGSYGYTF	TGTGCCAGCAGCTTAGCGGGGCAGGGAAGCTATGGCTACACCTTC
NA	many	TRBJ2-7	TRBV28	CASSFNYEQYF	TGTGCCAGCAGTTTTAACTACGAGCAGTACTTC
TRBD1	few	TRBJ1-1	TRBV5-1	CASSPAGRTGGTEAFF	TGCGCCAGCAGCCCAGCAGGTCGGACAGGGGGAACTGAAGCTTTCTTT
NA	few	TRBJ1-5	TRBV18	CASSRESNQPQHF	TGTGCCAGCTCGCGGGAGAGCAATCAGCCCCAGCATTTT
NA	few	TRBJ2-1	TRBV6-4	CASSERGGSYNEQFF	TGTGCCAGCAGTGAAAGGGGGGGGTCCTACAATGAGCAGTTCTTC
NA	many	TRBJ1-4	TRBV27	CASRGTPLGEKLFF	TGTGCCAGCAGGGGGACACCGCTCGGCGAAAAACTGTTTTTT
NA	NA	TRBJ1-5	TRBV5-1	CASSLGQVKDQPQHF	TGCGCCAGCAGCTTGGGACAGGTTAAGGATCAGCCCCAGCATTTT
NA	NA	TRBJ2-7	TRBV30	CAWMKQVREQYF	TGTGCCTGGATGAAGCAGGTGCGCGAGCAGTACTTC
NA	NA	TRBJ2-7	TRBV4-1	CASSQGQGLEEQYF	TGCGCCAGCAGCCAAGGACAGGGACTAGAGGAGCAGTACTTC
TRBD1	NA	TRBJ2-3	TRBV6-5	CASSYLQGVSSTDTQYF	TGTGCCAGCAGTTACCTACAGGGGGTATCTAGCACAGATACGCAGTATTTT
NA	NA	TRBJ2-3	TRBV11-2	CASSPRTDPNAGTQYF	TGTGCCAGCAGCCCACGGACGGACCCGAACGCGGGTACGCAGTATTTT
TRBD2	NA	TRBJ2-1	TRBV7-9	CASSPLRGAYNEQFF	TGTGCCAGCAGCCCTTTGCGGGGGGCCTACAATGAGCAGTTCTTC
NA	many	TRBJ1-4	TRBV30	CAWRTDNEKLFF	TGTGCCTGGCGGACAGATAATGAAAAACTGTTTTTT
NA	NA	TRBJ1-6	TRBV14	CASSLLGGGNSPLHF	TGTGCCAGCAGCCTCCTTGGAGGGGGTAATTCACCCCTCCACTTT
NA	many	TRBJ2-2	TRBV24-1	CATSDRGATGELFF	TGTGCCACCAGTGACAGGGGAGCCACCGGGGAGCTGTTTTTT
NA	NA	TRBJ1-4	TRBV29-1	CSVGEPTVRGEKLFF	TGCAGCGTTGGAGAACCGACAGTCCGTGGTGAAAAACTGTTTTTT
NA	many	TRBJ2-7	TRBV9	CASNPGGSYEQYF	TGTGCCAGCAACCCAGGTGGCTCCTACGAGCAGTACTTC
TRBD2	few	TRBJ2-1	TRBV3-1	CASTSTSGSSNEQFF	TGTGCCAGCACCTCTACTAGCGGGAGTAGCAATGAGCAGTTCTTC
NA	NA	TRBJ2-1	TRBV7-3	CASSLSWNNEQFF	TGTGCCAGCAGCTTAAGCTGGAACAATGAGCAGTTCTTC
NA	few	TRBJ2-1	TRBV2	CASSEGLPGDEQFF	TGTGCCAGCAGTGAAGGACTCCCGGGGGATGAGCAGTTCTTC
NA	few	TRBJ2-3	TRBV2	CASRWGVTDTQYF	TGTGCCAGCAGGTGGGGTGTGACAGATACGCAGTATTTT
NA	few	TRBJ1-2	TRBV7-3	CASSLYAGSRYGYTF	TGTGCCAGCAGCCTGTACGCAGGGTCGCGGTATGGCTACACCTTC
NA	NA	TRBJ2-3	TRBV20-1	CSARDLSLAYERGDTQYF	TGCAGTGCTAGAGATTTAAGTTTGGCATACGAAAGGGGGGATACGCAGTATTTT
NA	few	TRBJ2-1	TRBV9	CASSVEGWQEQFF	TGTGCCAGCAGCGTAGAAGGATGGCAGGAGCAGTTCTTC
TRBD1	few	TRBJ1-1	TRBV5-1	CASSLGDREEKAFF	TGCGCCAGCAGCTTGGGGGACAGGGAAGAGAAAGCTTTCTTT
NA	NA	TRBJ2-7	TRBV6-2/TRBV6-3	CASSYSVSEQYF	TGTGCCAGCAGTTACTCCGTGTCCGAGCAGTACTTC
NA	NA	TRBJ2-3	TRBV16	CASSPGEDTQYF	TGTGCCAGCAGCCCGGGGGAGGATACGCAGTATTTT
NA	few	TRBJ2-5	TRBV6-5	CASSYSSLDPETQYF	TGTGCCAGCAGTTACTCCAGCCTAGACCCCGAGACCCAGTACTTC
NA	NA	TRBJ1-1	TRBV20-1	CSVEQGGGDEAFF	TGCAGTGTAGAACAGGGCGGCGGGGATGAAGCTTTCTTT
NA	few	TRBJ2-7	TRBV18	CASSPEAGRYEQYF	TGTGCCAGCTCACCAGAGGCAGGGCGGTACGAGCAGTACTTC
NA	NA	TRBJ2-5	TRBV7-9	CASSLSKAQETQYF	TGTGCCAGCAGCTTGAGTAAAGCACAAGAGACCCAGTACTTC
NA	NA	TRBJ2-1	TRBV5-1	CASSGGDSYNEQFF	TGCGCCAGCAGTGGGGGAGATTCCTACAATGAGCAGTTCTTC
NA	few	TRBJ2-3	TRBV20-1	CSARAGFEDTQYF	TGCAGTGCTAGGGCAGGGTTTGAAGATACGCAGTATTTT
TRBD2	many	TRBJ2-1	TRBV3-1	CASSRRTSGAYNEQFF	TGTGCCAGCAGCCGCAGGACTAGCGGGGCCTACAATGAGCAGTTCTTC
NA	few	TRBJ2-3	TRBV12-5	CASALRPLGMAGTQYF	TGTGCTAGTGCCTTAAGACCCCTCGGGATGGCAGGTACGCAGTATTTT
NA	few	TRBJ2-7	TRBV6-5	CASSRYSTYEQYF	TGTGCCAGCAGTCGGTACTCCACCTACGAGCAGTACTTC